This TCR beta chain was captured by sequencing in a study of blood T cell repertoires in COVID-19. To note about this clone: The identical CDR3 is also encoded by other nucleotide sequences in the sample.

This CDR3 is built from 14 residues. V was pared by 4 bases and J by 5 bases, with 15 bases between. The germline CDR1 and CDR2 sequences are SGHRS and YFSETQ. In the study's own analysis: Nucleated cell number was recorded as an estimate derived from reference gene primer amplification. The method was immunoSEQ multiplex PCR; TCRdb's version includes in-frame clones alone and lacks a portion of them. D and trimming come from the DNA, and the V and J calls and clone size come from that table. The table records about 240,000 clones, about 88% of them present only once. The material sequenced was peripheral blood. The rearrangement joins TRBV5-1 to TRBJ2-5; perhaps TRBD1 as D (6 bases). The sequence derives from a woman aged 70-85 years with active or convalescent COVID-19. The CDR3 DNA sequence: TGCGCCAGCAGCCTAGATAGGGGGAGCGAGACCCAGTACTTC. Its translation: CASSLDRGSETQYF.